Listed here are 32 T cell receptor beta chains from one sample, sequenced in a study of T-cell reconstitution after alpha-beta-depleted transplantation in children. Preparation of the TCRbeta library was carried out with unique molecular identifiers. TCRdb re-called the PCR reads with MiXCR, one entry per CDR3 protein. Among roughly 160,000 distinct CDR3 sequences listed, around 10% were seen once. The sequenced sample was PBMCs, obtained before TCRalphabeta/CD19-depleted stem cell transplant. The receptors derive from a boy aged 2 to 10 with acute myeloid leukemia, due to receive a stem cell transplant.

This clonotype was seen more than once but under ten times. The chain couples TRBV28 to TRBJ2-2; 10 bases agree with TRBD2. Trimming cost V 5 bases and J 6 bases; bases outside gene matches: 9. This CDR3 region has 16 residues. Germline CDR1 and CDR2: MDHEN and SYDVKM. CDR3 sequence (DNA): TGTGCCAGCAGTCTTCTAGCGGGAGAAAGGGCCGGGGAGCTGTTTTTT. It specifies CASSLLAGERAGELFF.

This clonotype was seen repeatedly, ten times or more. CDR3 sequence: CASSLGQGFGNTIYF. The DNA for the CDR3 is TGCGCCAGCAGCTTGGGACAGGGTTTTGGAAACACCATATATTTT. The V and J genes are TRBV5-1 and TRBJ1-3, with 7 bases that match TRBD1. Germline CDR1 is SGHRS and CDR2 is YFSETQ. J was trimmed by 3 bases and V by 0 bases; bases with no gene match: 3. This CDR3 is 15 amino acids long.

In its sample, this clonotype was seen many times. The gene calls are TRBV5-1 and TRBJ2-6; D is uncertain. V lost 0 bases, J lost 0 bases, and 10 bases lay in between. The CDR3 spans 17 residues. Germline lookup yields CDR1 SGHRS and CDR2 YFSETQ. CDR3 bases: TGCGCCAGCAGCTTGGAGGCCGTCAGCTCTGGGGCCAACGTCCTGACTTTC. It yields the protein CASSLEAVSSGANVLTF.

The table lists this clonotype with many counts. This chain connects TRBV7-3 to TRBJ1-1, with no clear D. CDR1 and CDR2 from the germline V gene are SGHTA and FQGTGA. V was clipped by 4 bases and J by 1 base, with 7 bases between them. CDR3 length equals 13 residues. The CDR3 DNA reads TGTGCCAGCAGCTCGATGGGGAACACTGAAGCTTTCTTT. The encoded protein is CASSSMGNTEAFF.

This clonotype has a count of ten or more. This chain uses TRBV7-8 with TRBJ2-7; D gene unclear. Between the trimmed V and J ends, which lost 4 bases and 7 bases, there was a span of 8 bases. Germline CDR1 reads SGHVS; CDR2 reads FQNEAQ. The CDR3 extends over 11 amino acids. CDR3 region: CASSSYEEQYV. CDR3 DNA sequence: TGTGCCAGCAGCTCGTATGAAGAGCAGTACGTC.

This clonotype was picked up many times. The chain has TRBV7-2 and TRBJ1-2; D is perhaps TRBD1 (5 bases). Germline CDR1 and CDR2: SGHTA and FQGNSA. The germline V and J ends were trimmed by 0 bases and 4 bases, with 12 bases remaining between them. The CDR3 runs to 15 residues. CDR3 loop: CASSLASTGGYGYTF. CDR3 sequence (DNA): TGTGCCAGCAGCTTAGCCTCCACAGGAGGCTATGGCTACACCTTC.

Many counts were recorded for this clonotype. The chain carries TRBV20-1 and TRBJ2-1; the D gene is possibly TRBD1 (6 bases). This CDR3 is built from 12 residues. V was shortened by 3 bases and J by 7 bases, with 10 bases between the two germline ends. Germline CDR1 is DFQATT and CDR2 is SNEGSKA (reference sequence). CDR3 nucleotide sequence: TGCAGTGCTAGGAGGGGGTGGAATGAGCAGTTCTTC. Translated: CSARRGWNEQFF.

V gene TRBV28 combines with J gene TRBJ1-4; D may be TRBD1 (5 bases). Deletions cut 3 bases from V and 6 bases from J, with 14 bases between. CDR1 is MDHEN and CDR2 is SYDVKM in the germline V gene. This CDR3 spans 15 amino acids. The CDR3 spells CASSFLATADEKLFF. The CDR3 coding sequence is TGTGCCAGCAGTTTTCTTGCGACAGCAGATGAAAAACTGTTTTTT.

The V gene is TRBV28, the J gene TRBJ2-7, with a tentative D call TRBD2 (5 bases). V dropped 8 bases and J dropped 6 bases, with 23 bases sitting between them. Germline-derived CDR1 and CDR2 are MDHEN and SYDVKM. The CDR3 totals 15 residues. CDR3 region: CASLVSPSTIGEQYF. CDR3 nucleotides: TGTGCCAGCCTTGTTTCCCCTAGCACGATTGGCGAGCAGTACTTC.

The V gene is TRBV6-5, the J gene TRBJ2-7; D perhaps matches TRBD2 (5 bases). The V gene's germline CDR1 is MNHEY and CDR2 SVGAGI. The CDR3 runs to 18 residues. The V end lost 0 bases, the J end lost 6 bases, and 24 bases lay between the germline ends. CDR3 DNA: TGTGCCAGCAGTTACTCGAGGTCAGTAGGAGGACGTCTATCCGAGCAGTACTTC. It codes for CASSYSRSVGGRLSEQYF.

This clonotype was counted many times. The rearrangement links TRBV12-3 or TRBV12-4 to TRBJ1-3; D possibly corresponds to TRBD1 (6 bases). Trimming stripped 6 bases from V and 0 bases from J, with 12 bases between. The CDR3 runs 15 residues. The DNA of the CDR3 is TGTGCCAGCAGCCTACAGGGCTACTCTGGAAACACCATATATTTT. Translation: CASSLQGYSGNTIYF.

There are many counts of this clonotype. CDR3 coding DNA: TGCGCCAGCAGCTTGGGGACCCGGCCCTCTAATGAAAAACTGTTTTTT. It encodes CASSLGTRPSNEKLFF. V is TRBV5-1 and J is TRBJ1-4, with D unclear. This CDR3 has 16 amino acids. Deletions cut 0 bases from V and 3 bases from J, with 12 bases between. Germline loops: CDR1 SGHRS, CDR2 YFSETQ.

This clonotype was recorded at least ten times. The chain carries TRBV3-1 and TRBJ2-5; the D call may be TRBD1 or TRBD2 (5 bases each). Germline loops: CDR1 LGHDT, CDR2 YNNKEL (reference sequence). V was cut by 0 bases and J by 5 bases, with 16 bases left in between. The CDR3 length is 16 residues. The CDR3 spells CASSQEVGDRGETQYF. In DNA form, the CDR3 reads TGTGCCAGCAGCCAAGAGGTGGGGGACCGCGGGGAGACCCAGTACTTC.

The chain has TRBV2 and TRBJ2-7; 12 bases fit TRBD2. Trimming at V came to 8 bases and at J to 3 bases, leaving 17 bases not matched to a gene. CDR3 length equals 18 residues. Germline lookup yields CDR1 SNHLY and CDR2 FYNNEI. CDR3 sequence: CASCQTGTSGHYYYEQYF. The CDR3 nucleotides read TGTGCCAGCTGCCAAACCGGGACTAGCGGGCATTACTACTACGAGCAGTACTTC.

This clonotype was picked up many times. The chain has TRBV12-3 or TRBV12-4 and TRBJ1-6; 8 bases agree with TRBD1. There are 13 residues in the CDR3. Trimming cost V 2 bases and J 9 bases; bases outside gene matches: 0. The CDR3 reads CASSLQGASPLHF. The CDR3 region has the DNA TGTGCCAGCAGTTTACAGGGGGCTTCACCCCTCCACTTT.

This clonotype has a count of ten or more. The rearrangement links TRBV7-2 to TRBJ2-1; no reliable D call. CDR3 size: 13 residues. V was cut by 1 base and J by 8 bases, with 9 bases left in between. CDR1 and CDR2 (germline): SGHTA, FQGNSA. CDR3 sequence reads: CASSLDLADEQFF. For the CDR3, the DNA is TGTGCCAGCAGCTTAGATCTCGCGGATGAGCAGTTCTTC.

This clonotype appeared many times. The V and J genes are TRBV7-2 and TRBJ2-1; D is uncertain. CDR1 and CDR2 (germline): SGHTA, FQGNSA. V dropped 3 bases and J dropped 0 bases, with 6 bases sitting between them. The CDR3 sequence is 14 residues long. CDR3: CASSFLVSYNEQFF. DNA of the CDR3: TGTGCCAGCAGCTTTTTGGTCTCCTACAATGAGCAGTTCTTC.

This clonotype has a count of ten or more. CDR3 region: CASSPSPDYGYTF. In DNA form, the CDR3 reads TGCGCCAGCAGCCCAAGTCCGGACTATGGCTACACCTTC. This sequence joins TRBV5-1 and TRBJ1-2; D gene uncertain. This CDR3 contains 13 residues. Germline CDR1 and CDR2: SGHRS and YFSETQ. Trimming took off 4 bases at V and 3 bases at J, with 10 bases between the two ends.

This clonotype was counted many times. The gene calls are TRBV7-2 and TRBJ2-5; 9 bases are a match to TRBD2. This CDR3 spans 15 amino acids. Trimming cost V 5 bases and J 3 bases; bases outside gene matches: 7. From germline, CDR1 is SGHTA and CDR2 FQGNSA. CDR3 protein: CASSTFSSGEETQYF. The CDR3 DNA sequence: TGTGCCAGCAGCACATTCTCTAGCGGGGAAGAGACCCAGTACTTC.

For the CDR3, the DNA is TGCAGTGCTAGTTTGGGTAACGTTTTCTACAATGAGCAGTTCTTC. Its protein product is CSASLGNVFYNEQFF. V gene TRBV20-1 combines with J gene TRBJ2-1, with no clear D. The ends were cut back, 3 bases at V and 3 bases at J, with 15 bases in the middle. The CDR3 length is 15 residues. CDR1 is DFQATT and CDR2 is SNEGSKA in the germline V gene (reference sequence).

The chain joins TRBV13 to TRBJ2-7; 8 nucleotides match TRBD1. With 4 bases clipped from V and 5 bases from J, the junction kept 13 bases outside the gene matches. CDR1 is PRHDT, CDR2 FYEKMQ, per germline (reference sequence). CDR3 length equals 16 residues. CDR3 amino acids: CASSYMSGTGYNEQYF. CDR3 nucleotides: TGTGCCAGCAGCTACATGTCCGGGACAGGATACAACGAGCAGTACTTC.

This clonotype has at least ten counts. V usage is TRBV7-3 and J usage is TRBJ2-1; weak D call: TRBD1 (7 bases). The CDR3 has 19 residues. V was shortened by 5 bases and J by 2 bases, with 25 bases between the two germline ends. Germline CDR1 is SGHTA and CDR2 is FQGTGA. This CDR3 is CASSLGGTVGTRTYNEQFF. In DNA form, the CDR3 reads TGTGCCAGCAGCCTAGGCGGGACAGTAGGAACTAGGACCTACAATGAGCAGTTCTTC.

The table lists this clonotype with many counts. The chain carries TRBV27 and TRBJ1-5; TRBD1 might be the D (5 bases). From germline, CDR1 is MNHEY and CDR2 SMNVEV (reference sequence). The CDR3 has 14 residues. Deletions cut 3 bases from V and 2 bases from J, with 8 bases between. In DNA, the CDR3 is TGTGCCAGCAGTTTCGGCAGGGGCAATCAGCCCCAGCATTTT. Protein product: CASSFGRGNQPQHF.

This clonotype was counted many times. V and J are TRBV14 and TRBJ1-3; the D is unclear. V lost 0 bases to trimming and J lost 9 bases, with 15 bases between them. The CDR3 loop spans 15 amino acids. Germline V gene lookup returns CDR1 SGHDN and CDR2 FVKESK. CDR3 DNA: TGTGCCAGCAGCCAAGAAAAAGTTCAAGTTGGCACCATATATTTT. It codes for CASSQEKVQVGTIYF.

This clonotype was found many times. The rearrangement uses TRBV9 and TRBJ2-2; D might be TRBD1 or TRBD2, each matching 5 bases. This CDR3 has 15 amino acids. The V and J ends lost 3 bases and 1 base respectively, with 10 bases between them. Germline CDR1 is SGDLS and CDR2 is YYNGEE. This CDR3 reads CASSAGPWNTGELFF. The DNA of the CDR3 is TGTGCCAGCAGCGCGGGACCTTGGAACACCGGGGAGCTGTTTTTT.

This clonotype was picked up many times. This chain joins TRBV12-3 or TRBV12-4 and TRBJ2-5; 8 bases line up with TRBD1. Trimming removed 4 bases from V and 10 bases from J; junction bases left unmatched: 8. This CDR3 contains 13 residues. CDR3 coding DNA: TGTGCCAGCAGTTCCTCGGGACAGGCTTTCCAGTACTTC. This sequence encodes CASSSSGQAFQYF.

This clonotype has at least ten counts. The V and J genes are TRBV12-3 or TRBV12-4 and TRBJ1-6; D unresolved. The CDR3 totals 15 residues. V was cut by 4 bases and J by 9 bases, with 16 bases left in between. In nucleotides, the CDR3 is TGTGCCAGCAGTTCTCCGGAGGGCTGGAGTTCACCCCTCCACTTT. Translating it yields CASSSPEGWSSPLHF.

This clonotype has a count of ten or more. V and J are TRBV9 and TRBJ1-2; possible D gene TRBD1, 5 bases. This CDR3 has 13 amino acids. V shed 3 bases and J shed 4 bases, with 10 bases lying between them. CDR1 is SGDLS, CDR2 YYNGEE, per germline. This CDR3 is CASSAGTLYGYTF. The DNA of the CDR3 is TGTGCCAGCAGCGCCGGGACCCTCTATGGCTACACCTTC. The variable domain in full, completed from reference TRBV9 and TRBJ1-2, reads DSGVTQTPKHLITATGQRVTLRCSPRSGDLSVYWYQQSLDQGLQFLIQYYNGEERAKGNILERFSAQQFPDLHSELNLSSLELGDSALYFCASSAGTLYGYTFGSGTRLTVV.

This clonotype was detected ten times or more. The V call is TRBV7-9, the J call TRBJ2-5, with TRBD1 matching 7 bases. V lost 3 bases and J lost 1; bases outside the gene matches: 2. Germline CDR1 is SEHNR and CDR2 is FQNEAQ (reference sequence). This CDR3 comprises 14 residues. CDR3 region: CASSLTGPQETQYF. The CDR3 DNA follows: TGTGCCAGCAGCTTGACAGGGCCCCAAGAGACCCAGTACTTC. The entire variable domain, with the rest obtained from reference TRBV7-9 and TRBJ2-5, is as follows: DTGVSQNPRHKITKRGQNVTFRCDPISEHNRLYWYRQTLGQGPEFLTYFQNEAQLEKSRLLSDRFSAERPKGSFSTLEIQRTEQGDSAMYLCASSLTGPQETQYFGPGTRLLVL.

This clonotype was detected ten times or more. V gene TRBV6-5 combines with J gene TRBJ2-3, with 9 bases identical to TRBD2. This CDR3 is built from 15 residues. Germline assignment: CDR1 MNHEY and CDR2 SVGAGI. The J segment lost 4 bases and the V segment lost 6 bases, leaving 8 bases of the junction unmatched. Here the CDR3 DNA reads TGTGCCAGCAGGTTAATAGCGGGAGCCGCAGATACGCAGTATTTT. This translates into CASRLIAGAADTQYF.

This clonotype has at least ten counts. CDR3: CASSPRGATDTQYF. The CDR3 nucleotides are TGTGCCAGCAGTCCTCGGGGGGCCACAGATACGCAGTATTTT. The gene calls are TRBV12-3 or TRBV12-4 and TRBJ2-3, with D perhaps TRBD2 (7 bases). This CDR3 region has 14 residues. Trimming left V 5 bases short and J 2 bases short, with 11 bases between.

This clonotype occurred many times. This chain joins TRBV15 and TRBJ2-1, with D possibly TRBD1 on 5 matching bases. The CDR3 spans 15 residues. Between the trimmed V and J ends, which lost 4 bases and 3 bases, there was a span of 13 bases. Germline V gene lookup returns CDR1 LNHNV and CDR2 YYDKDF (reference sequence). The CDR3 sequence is CATSTKGAVYNEQFF. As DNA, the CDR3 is TGTGCCACCAGCACAAAAGGGGCAGTCTACAATGAGCAGTTCTTC.